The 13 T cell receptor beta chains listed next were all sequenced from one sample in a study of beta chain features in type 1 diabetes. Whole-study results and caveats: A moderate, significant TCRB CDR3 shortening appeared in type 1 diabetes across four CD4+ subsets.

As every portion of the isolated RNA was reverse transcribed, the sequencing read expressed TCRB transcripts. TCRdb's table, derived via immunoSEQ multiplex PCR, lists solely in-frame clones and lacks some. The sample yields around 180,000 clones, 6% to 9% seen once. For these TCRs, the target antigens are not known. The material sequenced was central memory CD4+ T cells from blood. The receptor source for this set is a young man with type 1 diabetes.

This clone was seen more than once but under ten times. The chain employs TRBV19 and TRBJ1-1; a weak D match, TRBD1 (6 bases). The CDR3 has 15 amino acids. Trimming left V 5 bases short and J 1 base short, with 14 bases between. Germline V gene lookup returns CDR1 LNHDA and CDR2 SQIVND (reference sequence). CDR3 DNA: TGTGCCAGTAGTGCTCCCGGGACACCGAACACTGAAGCTTTCTTT. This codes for CASSAPGTPNTEAFF.

In DNA, the CDR3 is TGTGCCAGCTCACCACCGGCAGGGTACTATGGCTACACCTTC. Translated: CASSPPAGYYGYTF. The chain uses TRBV18 and TRBJ1-2; weak D call: TRBD1 (5 bases). The CDR3 length is 14 residues. The germline gives CDR1 KGHSH, CDR2 LQKENI. Trimming stripped 0 bases from V and 3 bases from J, with 8 bases between. Full variable domain (rest looked up from reference TRBV18 and TRBJ1-2): NAGVMQNPRHLVRRRGQEARLRCSPMKGHSHVYWYRQLPEEGLKFMVYLQKENIIDESGMPKERFSAEFPKEGPSILRIQQVVRGDSAAYFCASSPPAGYYGYTFGSGTRLTVV.

CDR3 nucleotides: TGTGCCAGCAGCCTCCAAGAATCCAGGGGGCTGGAGACCCAGTACTTC. It translates to CASSLQESRGLETQYF. The J gene is TRBJ2-5, the V gene TRBV11-2, with 8 bases identical to TRBD1. Trimming removed 5 bases from V and 5 bases from J; junction bases left unmatched: 13. The V gene's germline CDR1 is SGHAT and CDR2 FQNNGV. The CDR3 totals 16 residues.

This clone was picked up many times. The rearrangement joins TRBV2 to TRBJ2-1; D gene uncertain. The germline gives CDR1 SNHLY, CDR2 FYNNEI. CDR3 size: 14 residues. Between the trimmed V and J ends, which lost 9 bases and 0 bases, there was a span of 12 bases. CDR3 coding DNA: TGTGCCAGATCGAGCCTTTCCTCCTACAATGAGCAGTTCTTC. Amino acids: CARSSLSSYNEQFF.

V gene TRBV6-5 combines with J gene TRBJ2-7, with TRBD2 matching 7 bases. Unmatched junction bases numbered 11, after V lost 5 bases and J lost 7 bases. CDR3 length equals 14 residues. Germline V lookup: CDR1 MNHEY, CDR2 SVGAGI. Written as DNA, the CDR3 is TGTGCCAGCAGTCATCCTGGATTGGGAGGGGAGCAGTACTTC. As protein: CASSHPGLGGEQYF.

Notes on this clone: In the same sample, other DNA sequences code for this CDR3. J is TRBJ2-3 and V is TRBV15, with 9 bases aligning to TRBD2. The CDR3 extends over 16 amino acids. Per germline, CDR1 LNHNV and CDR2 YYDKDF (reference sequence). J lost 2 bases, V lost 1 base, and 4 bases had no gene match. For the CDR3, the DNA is TGTGCCACCAGCAGAGCCCTAGCGGGGAACACAGATACGCAGTATTTT. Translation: CATSRALAGNTDTQYF.

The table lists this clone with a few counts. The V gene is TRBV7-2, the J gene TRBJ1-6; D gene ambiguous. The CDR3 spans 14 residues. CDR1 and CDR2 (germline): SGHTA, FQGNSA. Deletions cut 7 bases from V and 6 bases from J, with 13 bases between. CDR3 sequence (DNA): TGTGCCAGCACCCCATCCGGGTTTAATTCACCCCTCCACTTT. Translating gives CASTPSGFNSPLHF.

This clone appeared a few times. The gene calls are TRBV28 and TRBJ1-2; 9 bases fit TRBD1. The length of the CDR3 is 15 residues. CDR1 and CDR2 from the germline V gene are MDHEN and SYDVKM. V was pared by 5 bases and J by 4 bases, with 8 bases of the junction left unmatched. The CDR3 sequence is CASSPGTGRGYGYTF. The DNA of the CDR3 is TGTGCCAGCAGTCCCGGGACAGGGCGCGGCTATGGCTACACCTTC.

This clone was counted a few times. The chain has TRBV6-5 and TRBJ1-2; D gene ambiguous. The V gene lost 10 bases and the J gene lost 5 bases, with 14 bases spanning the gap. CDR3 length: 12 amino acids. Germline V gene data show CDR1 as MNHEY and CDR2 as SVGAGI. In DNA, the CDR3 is TGTGCCACCACGACAAGCAAATATGGCTACACCTTC. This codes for CATTTSKYGYTF.

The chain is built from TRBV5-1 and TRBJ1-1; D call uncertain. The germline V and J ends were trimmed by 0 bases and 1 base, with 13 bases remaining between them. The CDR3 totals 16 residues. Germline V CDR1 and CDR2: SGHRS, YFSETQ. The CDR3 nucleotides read TGCGCCAGCAGCTTGGGCGAGGGAAGACCGAACACTGAAGCTTTCTTT. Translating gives CASSLGEGRPNTEAFF.

CDR3 bases: TGTGCCAGCCGGTCAGCGGGAGCCAAAAACATTCAGTACTTC. It is translated as CASRSAGAKNIQYF. The V and J genes are TRBV2 and TRBJ2-4; weak D call: TRBD2 (6 bases). Trimming pared 8 bases from V and 0 bases from J, leaving 11 bases between. This CDR3 contains 14 residues. The germline V gene has CDR1 SNHLY and CDR2 FYNNEI.

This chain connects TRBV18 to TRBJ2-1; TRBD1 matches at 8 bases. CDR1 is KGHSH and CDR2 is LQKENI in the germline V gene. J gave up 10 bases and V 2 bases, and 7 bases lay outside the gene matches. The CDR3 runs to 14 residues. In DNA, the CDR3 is TGTGCCAGCTCACCAGAGGCGGCAGGGGGCGAGCAGTTCTTC. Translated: CASSPEAAGGEQFF. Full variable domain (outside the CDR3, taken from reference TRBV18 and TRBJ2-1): NAGVMQNPRHLVRRRGQEARLRCSPMKGHSHVYWYRQLPEEGLKFMVYLQKENIIDESGMPKERFSAEFPKEGPSILRIQQVVRGDSAAYFCASSPEAAGGEQFFGPGTRLTVL.

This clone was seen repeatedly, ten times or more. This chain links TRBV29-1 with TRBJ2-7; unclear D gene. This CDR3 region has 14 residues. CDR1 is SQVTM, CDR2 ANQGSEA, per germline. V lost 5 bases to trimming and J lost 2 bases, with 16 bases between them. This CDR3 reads CSVPLGAPTYEQYF. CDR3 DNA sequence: TGCAGCGTTCCCCTAGGAGCCCCGACCTACGAGCAGTACTTC.